One sample yielded the 29 T cell receptor beta chains listed below, sequenced in a study of T cell responses to AZD1222 COVID-19 vaccine. Profiled with immunoSEQ multiplex PCR; TCRdb holds only in-frame clones, not every one. This table has 150,000 to 200,000 clones, approximately 86% appearing once. Sequenced here: peripheral blood, sampled on day 0 of AZD1222 vaccination. Receptors originate from an adult in good health.

The V call is TRBV11-3, the J call TRBJ2-5, with D unresolved. The germline V gene has CDR1 SGHNT and CDR2 YENEEA. V shed 5 bases and J shed 0 bases, with 10 bases lying between them. The length of the CDR3 is 14 residues. The CDR3 bases are TGTGCCAGCAGCCCAAGTAAGGACCAAGAGACCCAGTACTTC. Protein sequence: CASSPSKDQETQYF.

The J gene is TRBJ1-3, the V gene TRBV3-1 (or the pseudogene TRBV3-2); D uncertain. The CDR3 loop spans 17 amino acids. Germline V gene lookup returns CDR1 LGHDT and CDR2 YNNKEL (reference sequence). With 0 bases removed from V and 5 bases from J, the gap between germline ends came to 17 bases. The CDR3 region is CASSQDLEGIVRNTIYF. Written as DNA, the CDR3 is TGTGCCAGCAGCCAAGATTTGGAAGGGATCGTAAGAAACACCATATATTTT.

This chain connects TRBV25-1 to TRBJ2-1; D uncertain. Germline V lookup: CDR1 MGHDK, CDR2 SYGVNS. This CDR3 is built from 12 residues. Trimming removed 7 bases at V and 8 bases at J, with 12 bases between. The CDR3 sequence: CASILGEDEQFF. The DNA of the CDR3 is TGTGCCAGCATCTTAGGAGAGGATGAGCAGTTCTTC.

The J gene is TRBJ1-1, the V gene TRBV25-1; D not resolved. Germline lookup yields CDR1 MGHDK and CDR2 SYGVNS. The CDR3 extends over 12 amino acids. V was pared by 7 bases and J by 4 bases, with 10 bases between. The CDR3 DNA is TGTGCCAGCACTCCGGATGGCACTGAAGCTTTCTTT. The encoded protein is CASTPDGTEAFF.

This clone was detected only a few times. The V and J genes are TRBV5-8 and TRBJ1-5; D not resolved. Germline V gives CDR1 SGHTS, CDR2 YDEGEE. The CDR3 totals 11 residues. V was cut by 1 base and J by 4 bases, with 0 bases left in between. The CDR3 sequence: CASSLNQPQHF. CDR3 DNA: TGTGCCAGCAGCTTGAATCAGCCCCAGCATTTT. The full variable domain, completed using reference TRBV5-8 and TRBJ1-5, is EAGVTQSPTHLIKTRGQQATLRCSPISGHTSVYWYQQALGLGLQFLLWYDEGEERNRGNFPPRFSGRQFPNYSSELNVNALELEDSALYLCASSLNQPQHFGDGTRLSIL.

The chain recombines TRBV10-3 with TRBJ2-7; tentatively, D is TRBD1 (7 bases). The ends were cut back, 2 bases at V and 3 bases at J, with 14 bases in the middle. Germline CDR1 and CDR2: ENHRY and SYGVKD. This CDR3 has 15 amino acids. The CDR3 DNA sequence: TGTGCCATCAGTGAGAGGCAGGGGGAGGTCTACGAGCAGTACTTC. Amino acids: CAISERQGEVYEQYF.

The V gene is TRBV6-5, the J gene TRBJ1-3; perhaps TRBD1 as D (5 bases). The CDR3 has 15 amino acids. V lost 10 bases and J lost 0, with 16 bases in between. The germline gives CDR1 MNHEY, CDR2 SVGAGI. CDR3 amino acids: CATDYRIHSGNTIYF. CDR3 bases: TGTGCCACCGACTACAGGATCCACTCTGGAAACACCATATATTTT.

The chain recombines TRBV5-1 with TRBJ1-3; D gene ambiguous. The CDR3 totals 15 residues. CDR1 and CDR2 (germline): SGHRS, YFSETQ. Trimming left V 3 bases short and J 2 bases short, with 12 bases between. This chain's CDR3 is CASSSDALTGNTIYF. In DNA form, the CDR3 reads TGCGCCAGCAGCTCGGACGCCTTAACTGGAAACACCATATATTTT.

The chain couples TRBV7-6 to TRBJ2-7, with 9 bases lining up with TRBD1. Germline-derived CDR1 and CDR2 are SGHVS and FNYEAQ. This CDR3 contains 15 residues. The junction had 0 bases not matched to a gene; V was cut back by 0 bases and J by 0 bases. CDR3 sequence (DNA): TGTGCCAGCAGCTTAGCGACAGGGGGCTCCTACGAGCAGTACTTC. It encodes CASSLATGGSYEQYF. Full variable domain (rest looked up from reference TRBV7-6 and TRBJ2-7): GAGVSQSPRYKVTKRGQDVALRCDPISGHVSLYWYRQALGQGPEFLTYFNYEAQQDKSGLPNDRFSAERPEGSISTLTIQRTEQRDSAMYRCASSLATGGSYEQYFGPGTRLTVT.

This chain uses TRBV7-9 with TRBJ1-2; TRBD1 aligns across 9 bases. The CDR3 contains 15 residues. Germline-derived CDR1 and CDR2 are SEHNR and FQNEAQ (reference sequence). The V segment lost 4 bases and the J segment 8 bases; nucleotides outside the gene matches: 11. The CDR3 spells CASSSRDRVPSGYTF. DNA of the CDR3: TGTGCCAGCAGCTCCCGGGACAGGGTTCCGTCCGGCTACACCTTC.

The chain uses TRBV12-3 or TRBV12-4 and TRBJ1-2; the D is unclear. Trimming pared 3 bases from V and 2 bases from J, leaving 7 bases between. This CDR3 region has 13 residues. This CDR3 is CASSLTANYGYTF. DNA of the CDR3: TGTGCCAGCAGTTTGACGGCGAACTATGGCTACACCTTC.

The chain joins TRBV29-1 to TRBJ2-3; D tentatively reads TRBD1 or TRBD2 (5 bases each). The length of the CDR3 is 13 residues. V lost 4 bases to trimming and J lost 4 bases, with 12 bases between them. Germline CDR1 and CDR2: SQVTM and ANQGSEA. For the CDR3, the DNA is TGCAGCGTTGGACGGGGCCCGTCAGATACGCAGTATTTT. It specifies CSVGRGPSDTQYF.

The chain is built from TRBV7-9 and TRBJ2-5; tentatively, D is TRBD2 (6 bases). The CDR3 totals 15 residues. V dropped 4 bases and J dropped 5 bases, with 17 bases sitting between them. Germline loops: CDR1 SEHNR, CDR2 FQNEAQ (reference sequence). The CDR3 loop reads CASSSSRRGAETQYF. The CDR3, as DNA: TGTGCCAGCAGCTCCTCGCGGCGGGGAGCGGAGACCCAGTACTTC. The whole variable domain, remainder taken from reference TRBV7-9 and TRBJ2-5, is DTGVSQNPRHKITKRGQNVTFRCDPISEHNRLYWYRQTLGQGPEFLTYFQNEAQLEKSRLLSDRFSAERPKGSFSTLEIQRTEQGDSAMYLCASSSSRRGAETQYFGPGTRLLVL.

The chain employs TRBV7-6 and TRBJ2-7; D is perhaps TRBD2 (6 bases). From germline, CDR1 is SGHVS and CDR2 FNYEAQ. The germline V and J ends were trimmed by 0 bases and 2 bases, with 11 bases remaining between them. The CDR3 is 15 amino acids. CDR3: CASSLAHGGTYEQYF. The CDR3 DNA is TGTGCCAGCAGCTTAGCGCATGGGGGGACCTACGAGCAGTACTTC. The complete variable domain, with remaining parts taken from reference TRBV7-6 and TRBJ2-7, reads GAGVSQSPRYKVTKRGQDVALRCDPISGHVSLYWYRQALGQGPEFLTYFNYEAQQDKSGLPNDRFSAERPEGSISTLTIQRTEQRDSAMYRCASSLAHGGTYEQYFGPGTRLTVT.

The chain joins TRBV5-1 to TRBJ2-1; 9 bases agree with TRBD1. The CDR3 covers 15 residues. CDR1 is SGHRS, CDR2 YFSETQ, per germline. The V gene end was trimmed by 5 bases and the J gene end by 4 bases; junction bases not matched to a gene: 7. This CDR3 reads CASSPSGTGYNEQFF. Written as DNA, the CDR3 is TGCGCCAGCAGTCCGTCCGGGACAGGGTACAATGAGCAGTTCTTC.

V is TRBV5-6 and J is TRBJ1-1; unclear D gene. The germline V gene has CDR1 SGHDT and CDR2 YYEEEE. The CDR3 has 11 amino acids. The V and J ends lost 5 bases and 7 bases respectively, with 9 bases between them. CDR3 sequence: CASSIRSEAFF. The CDR3 bases are TGTGCCAGCAGTATCCGCAGTGAAGCTTTCTTT.

This rearrangement joins TRBV6-5 to TRBJ2-2, with 7 bases fitting TRBD2. This CDR3 is 14 amino acids long. The trim removed 8 bases at V and 6 bases at J, leaving 9 bases unmatched. CDR1 is MNHEY, CDR2 SVGAGI, per germline. The CDR3 region is CASGPTSLAGELFF. The CDR3 DNA sequence: TGTGCCAGCGGCCCGACTAGCCTCGCCGGGGAGCTGTTTTTT.

V and J are TRBV13 and TRBJ1-2, with D possibly TRBD1 on 5 matching bases. Germline loops: CDR1 PRHDT, CDR2 FYEKMQ (reference sequence). CDR3 size: 14 residues. V dropped 2 bases and J dropped 8 bases, with 15 bases sitting between them. For the CDR3, the DNA is TGTGCCAGCAGCTTACGAGAAGGGGCGCAAGGCTACACCTTC. It codes for CASSLREGAQGYTF.

The chain links TRBV19 to TRBJ2-2, with D uncertain. From germline, CDR1 is LNHDA and CDR2 SQIVND (reference sequence). This CDR3 has 14 amino acids. Trimming stripped 1 base from V and 6 bases from J, with 9 bases between. CDR3 coding DNA: TGTGCCAGTAGTATAGGTGCAGTAGCCGGGGAGCTGTTTTTT. The encoded protein is CASSIGAVAGELFF.

The chain uses TRBV9 and TRBJ1-2; 10 nucleotides align to TRBD1. V was pared by 3 bases and J by 1 base, with 3 bases of the junction left unmatched. Per the germline V gene, CDR1 is SGDLS and CDR2 is YYNGEE. CDR3 length: 15 residues. The CDR3, as DNA: TGTGCCAGCAGCGGAAGGACAGGGGGTAACTATGGCTACACCTTC. It encodes CASSGRTGGNYGYTF.

V and J are TRBV27 and TRBJ2-4; TRBD2 matches at 10 bases. Germline trimming cut 7 bases from V and 7 bases from J; bases unmatched to any gene: 16. Germline V lookup: CDR1 MNHEY, CDR2 SMNVEV (reference sequence). The CDR3 is 17 amino acids. Here the CDR3 reads CASKRSAGGSKLNIQYF. The CDR3 DNA reads TGTGCCAGCAAGAGGTCAGCGGGGGGGTCCAAGCTGAACATTCAGTACTTC.

The rearrangement uses TRBV29-1 and TRBJ2-3; D is unresolved. The CDR3 is 12 amino acids. Per the germline V gene, CDR1 is SQVTM and CDR2 is ANQGSEA. V was trimmed by 7 bases and J by 5 bases, leaving 13 bases between them. CDR3 coding DNA: TGCAGCGCCGAGGATTGGCTAGATACGCAGTATTTT. Protein: CSAEDWLDTQYF.

Regarding this clone: This clone may be a read error of a much larger clone one base away. V is TRBV28 and J is TRBJ2-3, with D perhaps TRBD1 (6 bases). Trimming stripped 6 bases from V and 1 base from J, with 8 bases between. Per germline, CDR1 MDHEN and CDR2 SYDVKM. This CDR3 has 13 residues. This chain's CDR3 is CASRAGGTDTQYF. In nucleotides, the CDR3 is TGTGCCAGCAGGGCAGGGGGCACAGATACGCAGTATTTT.

V and J are TRBV2 and TRBJ1-3; D unclear. V was pared by 7 bases and J by 0 bases, with 19 bases between. The CDR3 is made up of 17 amino acids. From germline, CDR1 is SNHLY and CDR2 FYNNEI. In DNA, the CDR3 is TGTGCCAGCACCCTCTCAAGGACGGATGACTCTGGAAACACCATATATTTT. It specifies CASTLSRTDDSGNTIYF.

This chain joins TRBV5-6 and TRBJ1-6; 10 positions match TRBD1. CDR1 is SGHDT, CDR2 YYEEEE, per germline. V lost 0 bases, J lost 18 bases, and 9 bases stayed unmatched. CDR3 length equals 14 residues. CDR3 DNA: TGTGCCAGCAGCTTGGAAACCGGGACAGGGGCCCCCCACTTT. Translation gives CASSLETGTGAPHF.

V usage is TRBV29-1 and J usage is TRBJ1-1; perhaps TRBD1 as D (6 bases). This CDR3 is 22 amino acids long. V lost 6 bases and J lost 7, with 45 bases in between. Germline loops: CDR1 SQVTM, CDR2 ANQGSEA. The CDR3 DNA sequence: TGCAGCGTGTTCGGCTGGACAGCTATGGGGGGGATGAACACTGAAGCTTTCCTTGAAGCTTTCTTT. Protein product: CSVFGWTAMGGMNTEAFLEAFF.

The V gene is TRBV7-9, the J gene TRBJ2-1; D unresolved. Germline values: CDR1 SEHNR, CDR2 FQNEAQ (reference sequence). The CDR3 is 11 amino acids. V shed 2 bases and J shed 9 bases, with 5 bases lying between them. In DNA, the CDR3 is TGTGCCAGCAGCTTATCCACTGAGCAGTTCTTC. The encoded protein is CASSLSTEQFF.

The V and J genes are TRBV5-6 and TRBJ2-3, with 7 bases lining up with TRBD1. This CDR3 is built from 15 residues. Losses at the gene ends were 2 bases for V and 2 bases for J; bases not matched to a gene: 5. The germline V gene encodes CDR1 SGHDT and CDR2 YYEEEE. Here the CDR3 reads CASSFGDRDTDTQYF. Here the CDR3 DNA reads TGTGCCAGCAGCTTTGGGGACAGAGACACAGATACGCAGTATTTT.

The V and J genes are TRBV7-9 and TRBJ2-1; 9 positions match TRBD2. J gave up 2 bases and V 6 bases, and 5 bases lay outside the gene matches. The CDR3 sequence is 15 residues long. From germline, CDR1 is SEHNR and CDR2 FQNEAQ (reference sequence). CDR3 protein: CASREGTSPYNEQFF. Here the CDR3 DNA reads TGTGCCAGCAGGGAAGGGACTAGCCCCTACAATGAGCAGTTCTTC.